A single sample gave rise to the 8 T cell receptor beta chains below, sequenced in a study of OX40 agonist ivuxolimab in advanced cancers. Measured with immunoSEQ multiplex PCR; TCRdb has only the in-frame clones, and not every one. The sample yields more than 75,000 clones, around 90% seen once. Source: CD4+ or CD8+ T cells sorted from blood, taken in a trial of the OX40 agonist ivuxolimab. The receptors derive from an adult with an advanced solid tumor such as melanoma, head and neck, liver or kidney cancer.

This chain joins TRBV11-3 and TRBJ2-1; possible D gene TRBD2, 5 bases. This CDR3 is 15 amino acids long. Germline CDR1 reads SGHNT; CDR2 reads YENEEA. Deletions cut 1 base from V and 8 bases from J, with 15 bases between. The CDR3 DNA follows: TGTGCCAGCAGCTTAGGCGGGTTGCCTGGGGATGAGCAGTTCTTC. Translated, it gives CASSLGGLPGDEQFF.

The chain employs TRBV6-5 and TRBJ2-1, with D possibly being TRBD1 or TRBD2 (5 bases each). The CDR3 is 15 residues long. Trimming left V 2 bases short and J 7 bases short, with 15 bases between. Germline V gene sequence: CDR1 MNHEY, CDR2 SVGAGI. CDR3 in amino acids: CASSYGGPPGNEQFF. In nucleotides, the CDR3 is TGTGCCAGCAGTTACGGGGGTCCCCCGGGTAATGAGCAGTTCTTC.

CDR3: CASRETGFGGGYTF. The CDR3 DNA sequence: TGTGCCAGCAGGGAGACAGGGTTTGGGGGTGGCTACACCTTC. This rearrangement joins TRBV6-1 to TRBJ1-2, with 7 positions matching TRBD1. This CDR3 spans 14 amino acids. Trimming took 6 bases from V and 7 from J; bases not matched to a gene: 11. CDR1 is MNHNS and CDR2 is SASEGT in the germline V gene.

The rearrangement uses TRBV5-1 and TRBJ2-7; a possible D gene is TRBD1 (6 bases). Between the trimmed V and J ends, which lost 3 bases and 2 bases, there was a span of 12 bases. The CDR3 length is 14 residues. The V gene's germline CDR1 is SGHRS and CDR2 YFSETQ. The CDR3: CASSSGTPPYEQYV. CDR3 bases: TGCGCCAGCAGCTCGGGGACACCTCCCTACGAGCAGTACGTC.

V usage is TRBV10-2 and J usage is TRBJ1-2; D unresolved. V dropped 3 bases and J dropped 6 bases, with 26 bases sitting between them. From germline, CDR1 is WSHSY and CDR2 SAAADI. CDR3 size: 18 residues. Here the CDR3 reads CASSESRGVDWTTHGYTF. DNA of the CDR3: TGCGCCAGCAGTGAAAGTCGTGGAGTAGATTGGACTACCCATGGCTACACCTTC.

As DNA, the CDR3 is TGTGCCAGTAGTGGCACCGGGACAGGGAAGGGCGAGCAGTACTTC. Protein sequence: CASSGTGTGKGEQYF. The V gene is TRBV19, the J gene TRBJ2-7, with 9 bases lining up with TRBD1. The trim removed 5 bases at V and 6 bases at J, leaving 11 bases unmatched. CDR1 and CDR2 from the germline V gene are LNHDA and SQIVND (reference sequence). This CDR3 region has 15 residues.

CDR3 DNA: TGTGCCAGCAGCTTGCCTCTTGAGAGGCAAGAGACCCAGTACTTC. It specifies CASSLPLERQETQYF. The chain uses TRBV5-6 and TRBJ2-5; D not certain. The CDR3 contains 15 residues. The V end was cut by 1 base, the J end by 2 bases, with 12 bases between. Germline CDR1 SGHDT, CDR2 YYEEEE.

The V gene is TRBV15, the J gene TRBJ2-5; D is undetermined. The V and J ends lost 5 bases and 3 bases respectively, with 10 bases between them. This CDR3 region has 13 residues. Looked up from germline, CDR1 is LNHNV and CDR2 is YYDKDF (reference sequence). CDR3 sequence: CATSHLSKETQYF. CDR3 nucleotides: TGTGCCACCAGCCACCTATCCAAAGAGACCCAGTACTTC.